The 14 T cell receptor beta chains listed next were all sequenced from one sample in a study of blood T cell repertoires in COVID-19. Measured with immunoSEQ multiplex PCR; TCRdb has only the in-frame clones, and not every one. In the table there are about 210,000 clones, around three quarters of which are singletons. Material for sequencing was peripheral blood. These receptors originate from an older woman with acute or convalescent COVID-19.

The V and J genes are TRBV29-1 and TRBJ1-1; 8 positions agree with TRBD1. The CDR3 spans 13 residues. Germline V CDR1 and CDR2: SQVTM, ANQGSEA. V dropped 5 bases and J dropped 3; count of bases not matched to a gene: 5. The CDR3 is CSVRQGIYTEAFF. For the CDR3, the DNA is TGCAGCGTTAGACAGGGGATTTACACTGAAGCTTTCTTT.

The rearrangement uses TRBV7-2 and TRBJ1-6; D uncertain. Looked up from germline, CDR1 is SGHTA and CDR2 is FQGNSA. This CDR3 comprises 13 residues. With 7 bases removed from V and 7 bases from J, the gap between germline ends came to 11 bases. DNA of the CDR3: TGTGCCAGCATTGCGGGTACAAATTCACCCCTCCACTTT. It encodes CASIAGTNSPLHF.

The genes are TRBV27 and TRBJ2-1; TRBD1 matches 7 bases. This CDR3 contains 15 residues. J lost 5 bases, V lost 7 bases, and 11 bases had no gene match. The germline V gene encodes CDR1 MNHEY and CDR2 SMNVEV (reference sequence). CDR3 sequence reads: CASTFLGGLDNEQFF. The DNA of the CDR3 is TGTGCCAGCACTTTCTTAGGGGGCCTGGACAATGAGCAGTTCTTC.

The chain combines TRBV5-5 with TRBJ1-2; 8 bases agree with TRBD1. V was pared by 3 bases and J by 6 bases, with 4 bases of the junction left unmatched. CDR3 length equals 13 residues. CDR1 is SGHKS and CDR2 is YYEKEE in the germline V gene (reference sequence). In DNA form, the CDR3 reads TGTGCCAGCAGCTCGCGGACAGGGAATGGCTACACCTTC. This gives the protein CASSSRTGNGYTF.

The V and J genes are TRBV9 and TRBJ2-2; 8 bases agree with TRBD2. The J segment lost 6 bases and the V segment lost 4 bases, leaving 8 bases of the junction unmatched. Germline V gene data show CDR1 as SGDLS and CDR2 as YYNGEE. The CDR3 extends over 15 amino acids. CDR3 loop: CASSTLNSGAGELFF. The CDR3 bases are TGTGCCAGCAGCACCTTGAATAGCGGGGCCGGGGAGCTGTTTTTT.

The V call is TRBV4-1, the J call TRBJ2-3; 11 bases agree with TRBD2. V dropped 3 bases and J dropped 5; count of bases not matched to a gene: 10. The CDR3 has 17 amino acids. The germline gives CDR1 MGHRA, CDR2 YSYEKL. The CDR3 is CASSQTSSGGARDTQYF. The DNA of the CDR3 is TGCGCCAGCAGCCAGACCAGTAGCGGGGGGGCCAGAGATACGCAGTATTTT.

J is TRBJ2-3 and V is TRBV29-1; 9 bases align to TRBD2. Germline V CDR1 and CDR2: SQVTM, ANQGSEA. With V trimmed by 3 bases and J by 5 bases, 6 bases remained unmatched. This CDR3 is 14 amino acids long. The CDR3 protein is CSVDGLAGIDTQYF. The CDR3 coding sequence is TGCAGCGTTGATGGGCTAGCGGGAATAGATACGCAGTATTTT.

V and J are TRBV12-5 and TRBJ2-5; TRBD1 aligns across 7 bases. Germline V gene lookup returns CDR1 LGHNT and CDR2 FRNRAP. The CDR3 is made up of 14 amino acids. The V segment lost 7 bases and the J segment 1 base; nucleotides outside the gene matches: 6. Here the CDR3 DNA reads TGTGCTAGTGCCCTACAGGGGCCCCAAGAGACCCAGTACTTC. Residues: CASALQGPQETQYF.

To note about this clone: Other nucleotide sequences in the sample specify the same CDR3. J is TRBJ1-1 and V is TRBV9; D remains unclear. The CDR3 is made up of 13 amino acids. The V end lost 1 base, the J end lost 0 bases, and 4 bases lay between the germline ends. The germline V gene has CDR1 SGDLS and CDR2 YYNGEE. CDR3: CASSVSVNTEAFF. The CDR3 DNA reads as TGTGCCAGCAGCGTATCCGTGAACACTGAAGCTTTCTTT.

This clone was counted between two and nine times. V is TRBV4-1 and J is TRBJ2-7; TRBD2 might be the D (6 bases). Trimming took 2 bases from V and 7 from J, leaving 15 bases between them. Germline V gene lookup returns CDR1 MGHRA and CDR2 YSYEKL. This CDR3 comprises 14 residues. CDR3 sequence: CASSQTASAPEQYV. In nucleotides, the CDR3 is TGCGCCAGCAGCCAAACGGCTAGCGCGCCTGAGCAGTACGTC.

This rearrangement joins TRBV18 to TRBJ2-3; 8 bases match TRBD1. Per germline, CDR1 KGHSH and CDR2 LQKENI. The trim removed 4 bases at V and 8 bases at J, leaving 8 bases unmatched. This CDR3 is 14 amino acids long. In nucleotides, the CDR3 is TGTGCCAGCTCACAAACAGACAGGGGAGGTACGCAGTATTTT. Translation gives CASSQTDRGGTQYF. Complete variable domain (other parts from reference TRBV18 and TRBJ2-3): NAGVMQNPRHLVRRRGQEARLRCSPMKGHSHVYWYRQLPEEGLKFMVYLQKENIIDESGMPKERFSAEFPKEGPSILRIQQVVRGDSAAYFCASSQTDRGGTQYFGPGTRLTVL.

The chain employs TRBV5-1 and TRBJ1-2; weak D call: TRBD1 (5 bases). The CDR3 has 14 residues. The V and J ends lost 1 base and 7 bases respectively, with 14 bases between them. CDR1 SGHRS and CDR2 YFSETQ come from the germline V gene. CDR3 sequence reads: CASSLSGDEVGYTF. The CDR3 region has the DNA TGCGCCAGCAGCTTGTCGGGGGACGAAGTTGGCTACACCTTC.

This sequence joins TRBV9 and TRBJ1-1, with D unresolved. Germline V gives CDR1 SGDLS, CDR2 YYNGEE. The V end lost 0 bases, the J end lost 3 bases, and 6 bases lay between the germline ends. This CDR3 comprises 13 residues. The CDR3 spells CASSVGRYTEAFF. The CDR3 region has the DNA TGTGCCAGCAGCGTAGGCAGATACACTGAAGCTTTCTTT. Complete variable domain (other parts from reference TRBV9 and TRBJ1-1): DSGVTQTPKHLITATGQRVTLRCSPRSGDLSVYWYQQSLDQGLQFLIQYYNGEERAKGNILERFSAQQFPDLHSELNLSSLELGDSALYFCASSVGRYTEAFFGQGTRLTVV.

The chain joins TRBV12-3 or TRBV12-4 to TRBJ1-4; D gene uncertain. The V end lost 4 bases, the J end lost 8 bases, and 8 bases lay between the germline ends. The CDR3 contains 12 residues. The CDR3 nucleotides read TGTGCCAGCAGTTCGGGTCGGGAAAAACTGTTTTTT. This codes for CASSSGREKLFF.